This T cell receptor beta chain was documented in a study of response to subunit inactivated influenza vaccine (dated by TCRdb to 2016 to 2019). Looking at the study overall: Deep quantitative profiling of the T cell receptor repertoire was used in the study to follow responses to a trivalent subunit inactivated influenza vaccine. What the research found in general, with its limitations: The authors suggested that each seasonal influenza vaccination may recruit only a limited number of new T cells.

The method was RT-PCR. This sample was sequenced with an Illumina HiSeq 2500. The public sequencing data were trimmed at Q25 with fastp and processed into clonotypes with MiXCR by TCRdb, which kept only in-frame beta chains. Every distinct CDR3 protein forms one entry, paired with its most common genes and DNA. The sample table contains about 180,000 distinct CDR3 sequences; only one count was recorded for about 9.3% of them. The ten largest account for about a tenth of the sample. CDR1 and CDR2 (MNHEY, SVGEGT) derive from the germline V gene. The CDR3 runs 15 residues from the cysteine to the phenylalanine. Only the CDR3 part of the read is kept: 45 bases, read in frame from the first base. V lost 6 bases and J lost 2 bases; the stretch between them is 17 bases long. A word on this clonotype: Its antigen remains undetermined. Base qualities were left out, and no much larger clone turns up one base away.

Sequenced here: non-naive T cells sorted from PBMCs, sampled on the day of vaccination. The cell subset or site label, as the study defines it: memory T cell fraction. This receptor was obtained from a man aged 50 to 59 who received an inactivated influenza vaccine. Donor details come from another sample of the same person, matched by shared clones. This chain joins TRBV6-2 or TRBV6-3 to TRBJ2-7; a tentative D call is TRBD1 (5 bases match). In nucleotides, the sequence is TGTGCCAGCAGCTACCGCATGCAGGGCGCCTACGAGCAGTACTTC. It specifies CASSYRMQGAYEQYF.